The present TCR beta chain was sequenced within a study of beta chain features in type 1 diabetes. In the case of this clone: The antigen is undetermined.

As every portion of the isolated RNA was reverse transcribed, the sequencing read expressed TCRB transcripts. Using immunoSEQ multiplex PCR, the repertoire was profiled, and TCRdb retains in-frame clones only, with some absent. The table records approximately 150,000 clones, 10% to 15% of them present only once. Study-level results: It was not settled here whether HLA type affects TCRB rearrangement. Moderately but significantly shorter TCRB CDR3s were found in Type 1 diabetes patients in all four CD4+ subsets.

The CDR3 spans 14 residues. The V and J ends lost 5 bases and 9 bases respectively, with 14 bases between them. Germline values: CDR1 SEHNR, CDR2 FQNEAQ (reference sequence). The source of this sequence is a man younger than 30 with type 1 diabetes. The chain links TRBV7-9 to TRBJ1-6, with a tentative D call TRBD1 (6 bases). The specimen sequenced was central memory CD4+ T cells from blood. The CDR3 region is CASSQDRLGSPLHF. In nucleotides, the CDR3 is TGTGCCAGCAGCCAGGACAGATTGGGTTCACCCCTCCACTTT.